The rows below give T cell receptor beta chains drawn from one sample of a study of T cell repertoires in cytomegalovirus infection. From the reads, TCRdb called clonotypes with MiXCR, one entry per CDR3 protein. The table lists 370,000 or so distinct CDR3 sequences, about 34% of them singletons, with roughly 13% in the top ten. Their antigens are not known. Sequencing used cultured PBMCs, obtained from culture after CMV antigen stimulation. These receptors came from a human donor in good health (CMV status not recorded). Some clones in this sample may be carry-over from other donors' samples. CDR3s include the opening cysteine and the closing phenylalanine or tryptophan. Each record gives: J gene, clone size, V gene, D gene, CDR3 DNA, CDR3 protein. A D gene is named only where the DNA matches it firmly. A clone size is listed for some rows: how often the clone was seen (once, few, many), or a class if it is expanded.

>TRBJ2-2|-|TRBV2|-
TGTGCCAGCAGTGAGAAGTGGGCCGGCGGGGAGCTGTTTTTT
CASSEKWAGGELFF
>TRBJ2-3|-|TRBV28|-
TGTGCCAGCAGTAGTGGGTGGCATACGCAGTATTTT
CASSSGWHTQYF
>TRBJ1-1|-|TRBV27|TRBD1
TGTGCCAGCAGTTTATCGGGGGACAGGGTTGCAACTGAAGCTTTCTTT
CASSLSGDRVATEAFF
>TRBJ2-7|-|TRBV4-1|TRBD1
TGCGCCAGCAGCCAAGATAGGGACAGCCAACTTTACGAGCAGTACTTC
CASSQDRDSQLYEQYF
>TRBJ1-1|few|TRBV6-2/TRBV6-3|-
TGTGCCAGCAGTTACCGAGACAGACCGAACACTGAAGCTTTCTTT
CASSYRDRPNTEAFF
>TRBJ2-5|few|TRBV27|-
TGTGCCAGCAGCCCTATACCCGGAGAGACCCAGTACTTC
CASSPIPGETQYF
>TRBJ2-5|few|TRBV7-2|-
TGTGCCAGCAGCTTAGGGACTGCTCAGGGAGAGACCCAGTACTTC
CASSLGTAQGETQYF
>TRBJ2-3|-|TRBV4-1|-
TGCGCCAGCAGCCAAGATTCCGGGAGTCAAGATACGCAGTATTTT
CASSQDSGSQDTQYF
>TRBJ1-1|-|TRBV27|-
TGTGCCAGCAGCCCGGTTCTGGCCGACACTGAAGCTTTCTTT
CASSPVLADTEAFF
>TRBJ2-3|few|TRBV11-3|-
TGTGCCAGCAGCTTTTTTAGCGGATCCCGCACAGATACGCAGTATTTT
CASSFFSGSRTDTQYF
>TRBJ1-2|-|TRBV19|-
TGTGCCAGTACGGGGCCGGGTGTGGGAAGAAATGGCTACACCTTC
CASTGPGVGRNGYTF
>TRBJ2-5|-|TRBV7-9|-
TGTGCCAGCAGAACAGAAGAGACCCAGTACTTC
CASRTEETQYF
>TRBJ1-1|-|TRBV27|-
TGTGCCAGCAGTTTATCGGGAATCAAAGGTATGAACACTGAAGCTTTCTTT
CASSLSGIKGMNTEAFF
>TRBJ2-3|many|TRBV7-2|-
TGTGCCAGCAGCTTTCGGGGGAGGCCAGTCACAGATACGCAGTATTTT
CASSFRGRPVTDTQYF
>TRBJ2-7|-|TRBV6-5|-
TGTGCCAGCAGTTACTCGTCTAGCGACCTCTACGAGCAGTACTTC
CASSYSSSDLYEQYF
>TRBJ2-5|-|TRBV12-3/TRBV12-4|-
TGTGCCAGCAGTTTACCTATGGAAGAGACCCAGTACTTC
CASSLPMEETQYF
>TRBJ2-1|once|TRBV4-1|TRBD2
TGCGCCAGCAGCCGACGGGAGGGCAGGGATGAGCAGTTCTTC
CASSRREGRDEQFF
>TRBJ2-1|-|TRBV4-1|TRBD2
TGCGCCAGCAGCCCCGGGACTAGCGGAACCCCCTACAATGAGCAGTTCTTC
CASSPGTSGTPYNEQFF
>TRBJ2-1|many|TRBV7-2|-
TGTGCCAGCAGCTTCCTGGTGAGCTCCTACAATGAGCAGTTCTTC
CASSFLVSSYNEQFF
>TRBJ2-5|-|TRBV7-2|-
TGTGCCAGCAGGATTGGAGAGACCCAGTACTTC
CASRIGETQYF
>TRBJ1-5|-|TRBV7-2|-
TGTGCCAGCAGCCCCCTCTCTTCAGATCAGCCCCAGCATTTT
CASSPLSSDQPQHF
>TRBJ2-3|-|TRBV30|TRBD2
TGTGCCTGGACCCTAGCGGGGAGGGCGAGGCGGGATACGCAGTATTTT
CAWTLAGRARRDTQYF
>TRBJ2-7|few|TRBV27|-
TGTGCCAGCAGTACATCCAGGGTCCGCGAGCAGTACTTC
CASSTSRVREQYF
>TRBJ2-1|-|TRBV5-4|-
TGTGCCAGCAGCTTGGGGGCCGGGGATGAGCAGTTCTTC
CASSLGAGDEQFF
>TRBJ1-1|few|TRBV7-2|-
TGTGCCAGCAGCGGCAGCCAGGGTCCCACTGAAGCTTTCTTT
CASSGSQGPTEAFF
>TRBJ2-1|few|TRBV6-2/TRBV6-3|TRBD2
TGTGCCAGCAGCACCTTCCTAGCGGGAGTGCTCAATGAGCAGTTCTTC
CASSTFLAGVLNEQFF
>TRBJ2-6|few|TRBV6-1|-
TGTGCCAGCAGATACAGGGTACCTGGGGCCAACGTCCTGACTTTC
CASRYRVPGANVLTF
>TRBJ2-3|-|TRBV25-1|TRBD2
TGTGCCAGCAGTGCCCAACCTAGCGGGAATACAGATACGCAGTATTTT
CASSAQPSGNTDTQYF
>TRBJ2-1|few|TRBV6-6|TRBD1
TGTGCCAGCAGCCACCGACAGGGAGAATACAATGAGCAGTTCTTC
CASSHRQGEYNEQFF
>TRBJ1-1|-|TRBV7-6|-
TGTGCCAGCAGCATTTCCCCGGGCACTGAAGCTTTCTTT
CASSISPGTEAFF
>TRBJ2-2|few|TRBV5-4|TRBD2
TGTGCCAGCAGCTTGGGAGCGGGAGGGGCCGGGGAGCTGTTTTTT
CASSLGAGGAGELFF
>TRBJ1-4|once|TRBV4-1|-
TGCGCCAGCAGCCTCGTAGGCGTTAATGAAAAACTGTTTTTT
CASSLVGVNEKLFF
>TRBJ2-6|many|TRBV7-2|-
TGTGCCAGCAGCTTAGCCCAATACCCACCGTCCTCTGGGGCCAACGTCCTGACTTTC
CASSLAQYPPSSGANVLTF
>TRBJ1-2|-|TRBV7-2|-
TGTGCCAGCAGCTCCTCTGCAGCGAACTATGGCTACACCTTC
CASSSSAANYGYTF
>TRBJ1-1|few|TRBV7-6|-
TGTGCCAGCAGCTCTACCGAGGGCTGGACTGAAGCTTTCTTT
CASSSTEGWTEAFF
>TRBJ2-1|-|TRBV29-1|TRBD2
TGCAGCGTTCTTAGACTAGCGGGAGGGGGTGAGCAGTTCTTC
CSVLRLAGGGEQFF
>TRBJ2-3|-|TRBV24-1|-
TGTGCCGCCGGGACCTCGGGCACAGATACGCAGTATTTT
CAAGTSGTDTQYF
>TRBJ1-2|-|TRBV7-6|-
TGTGCCAGCAGCGAACAGGGAGACGTGCCCTATGGCTACACCTTC
CASSEQGDVPYGYTF
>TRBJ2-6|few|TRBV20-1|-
TGCAGTGCTGGAGACAGCTCTGGGGCCAACGTCCTGACTTTC
CSAGDSSGANVLTF
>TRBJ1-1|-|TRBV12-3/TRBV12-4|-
TGTGCCAGCAGTTGGACGGGTTACACTGAAGCTTTCTTT
CASSWTGYTEAFF
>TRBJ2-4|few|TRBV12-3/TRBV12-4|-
TGTGCCAGCTCCGTTTGGGTTGCCAAAAACATTCAGTACTTC
CASSVWVAKNIQYF
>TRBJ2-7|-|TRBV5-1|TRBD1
TGCGCCAGCAGCGACGGACAGGGGGGCCCCTACGAGCAGTACTTC
CASSDGQGGPYEQYF
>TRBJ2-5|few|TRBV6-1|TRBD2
TGTGCCAGCAGGCGAGTAGCGGGAGGCGAGACCCAGTACTTC
CASRRVAGGETQYF
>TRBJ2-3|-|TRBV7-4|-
TGTGCCAGCAGCTCCTCATCACCGGGACTTCAAAGCACAGATACGCAGTATTTT
CASSSSSPGLQSTDTQYF
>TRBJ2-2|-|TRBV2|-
TGTGCCAGCAGGGGGTTTAGCGTTAACACCGGGGAGCTGTTTTTT
CASRGFSVNTGELFF
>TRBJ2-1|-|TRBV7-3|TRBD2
TGTGCCAGCAGCCGGGAGGTAGGGGACAATGAGCAGTTCTTC
CASSREVGDNEQFF
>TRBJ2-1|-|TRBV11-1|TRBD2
TGTGCCAGCAGCTTAGGACTAGCGGGAGAGAGGGCTGAGCAGTTCTTC
CASSLGLAGERAEQFF
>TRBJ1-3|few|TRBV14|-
TGTGCCAGCAGCCAAGGGACTCGGAGCTCTGGAAACACCATATATTTT
CASSQGTRSSGNTIYF
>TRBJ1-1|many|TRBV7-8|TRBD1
TGTGCCAGCAGCTTTACAGGGGGGAACACTGAAGCTTTCTTT
CASSFTGGNTEAFF
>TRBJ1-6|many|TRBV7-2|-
TGTGCCAGCAACCCTTTGCGCAACTCACCCCTCCACTTT
CASNPLRNSPLHF
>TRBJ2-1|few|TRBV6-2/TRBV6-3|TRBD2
TGTGCCAGCAGTTACTCGCTGATAGCGGGAGATAAATACAATGAGCAGTTCTTC
CASSYSLIAGDKYNEQFF
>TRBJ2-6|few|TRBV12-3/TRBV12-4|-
TGTGCCAGCAGTTTAGGCGTATACTCTGGGGCCAACGTCCTGACTTTC
CASSLGVYSGANVLTF